What follows are 25 T cell receptor beta chains derived from one specimen sequenced in a study of blood T cell repertoires in COVID-19. Assay used: immunoSEQ multiplex PCR; TCRdb lists only in-frame clones, some missing. The data hold 75,000 or so clones, with around nine tenths observed a single time. Input material: peripheral blood. These receptors were taken from a woman older than 75 with active or convalescent COVID-19.

The chain carries TRBV11-3 and TRBJ2-1; D remains unclear. From germline, CDR1 is SGHNT and CDR2 YENEEA. V was pared by 0 bases and J by 7 bases, with 10 bases between. This CDR3 region has 14 residues. Here the CDR3 DNA reads TGTGCCAGCAGCTTAGAGCCCAGCGTGAATGAGCAGTTCTTC. Its protein is CASSLEPSVNEQFF.

This rearrangement joins TRBV28 to TRBJ1-5; D gene uncertain. Germline V CDR1 and CDR2: MDHEN, SYDVKM. The V end was cut by 2 bases, the J end by 1 base, with 12 bases between. This CDR3 has 16 residues. The DNA of the CDR3 is TGTGCCAGCAGTTTACAAACTCTTCTGAGCAATCAGCCCCAGCATTTT. Translated, it gives CASSLQTLLSNQPQHF.

The chain uses TRBV28 and TRBJ2-1; maybe TRBD2 (6 bases). The CDR3 has 11 residues. The V end lost 5 bases, the J end lost 7 bases, and 6 bases lay between the germline ends. Germline CDR1 is MDHEN and CDR2 is SYDVKM. In DNA form, the CDR3 reads TGTGCCAGCAGTCGGGAGAATGAGCAGTTCTTC. As protein: CASSRENEQFF.

Concerning this clone itself: This sample also contains other DNA sequences that code for the same CDR3. The chain has TRBV5-6 and TRBJ2-7; D unclear. V gave up 2 bases and J gave up 3 bases, with 6 bases separating them. Germline V gene sequence: CDR1 SGHDT, CDR2 YYEEEE. This CDR3 region has 12 residues. The chain's CDR3 is CASSLSGYEQYF. In nucleotides, the CDR3 is TGTGCCAGCAGCTTATCAGGCTACGAGCAGTACTTC.

A remark on this clone: Other DNA sequences in this sample translate to the same CDR3. This sequence joins TRBV20-1 and TRBJ1-4, with D unclear. Trimming took 2 bases from V and 8 from J, leaving 6 bases between them. The CDR3 is 11 amino acids. Germline lookup yields CDR1 DFQATT and CDR2 SNEGSKA (reference sequence). CDR3 DNA sequence: TGCAGTGCTAGATTGGAGGAAAAACTGTTTTTT. Translating gives CSARLEEKLFF.

Notes on this clone: This CDR3 is also generated by other DNA sequences in the sample. The gene calls are TRBV3-1 (or the pseudogene TRBV3-2) and TRBJ1-2, with 9 positions matching TRBD1. Germline lookup yields CDR1 LGHDT and CDR2 YNNKEL (reference sequence). Trimming removed 4 bases from V and 4 bases from J; junction bases left unmatched: 4. This CDR3 contains 14 residues. CDR3: CASSPTGGGYGYTF. The CDR3 DNA sequence: TGTGCCAGCAGCCCAACAGGGGGCGGCTATGGCTACACCTTC.

In this sample, this clone turned up a few times. At the DNA level, this CDR3 is encoded by other sequences in the same sample as well. The V gene is TRBV7-9, the J gene TRBJ2-2; 9 bases are a match to TRBD2. The V and J ends lost 5 bases and 6 bases, in that order; junction bases with no gene match: 7. Germline V gene lookup returns CDR1 SEHNR and CDR2 FQNEAQ (reference sequence). The CDR3 runs 15 residues. The CDR3 DNA follows: TGTGCCAGCAGCCCACCGGGACTAGCAGCCGGGGAGCTGTTTTTT. The encoded protein is CASSPPGLAAGELFF.

V usage is TRBV29-1 and J usage is TRBJ2-1, with D unresolved. V was shortened by 3 bases and J by 4 bases, with 19 bases between the two germline ends. The CDR3 runs to 16 residues. Germline V gene data show CDR1 as SQVTM and CDR2 as ANQGSEA. In nucleotides, the CDR3 is TGCAGCGTTGAGCCCATCCGAGGTAACGAGTACAATGAGCAGTTCTTC. Its protein is CSVEPIRGNEYNEQFF.

This rearrangement joins TRBV6-5 to TRBJ2-7; possible D gene TRBD2, 6 bases. The germline gives CDR1 MNHEY, CDR2 SVGAGI. The CDR3 sequence is 16 residues long. The V gene lost 0 bases and the J gene lost 4 bases, with 16 bases spanning the gap. This chain's CDR3 is CASSYSWRGWFYEQYF. CDR3 DNA sequence: TGTGCCAGCAGTTACTCGTGGAGGGGTTGGTTTTACGAGCAGTACTTC.

This clone was counted once. This chain connects TRBV5-5 to TRBJ1-2; 8 bases fit TRBD1. V shed 4 bases, J shed 4 bases, and the junction held 9 bases outside the gene matches. The CDR3 contains 15 residues. The V gene's germline CDR1 is SGHKS and CDR2 YYEKEE (reference sequence). The CDR3 spells CASSLDRAFGYGYTF. The CDR3 DNA sequence: TGTGCCAGCAGCCTGGACAGGGCGTTCGGCTATGGCTACACCTTC.

V and J are TRBV7-2 and TRBJ1-2; TRBD1 aligns across 8 bases. Trimming took 4 bases from V and 7 from J; bases not matched to a gene: 5. The CDR3 has 13 amino acids. Germline CDR1 is SGHTA and CDR2 is FQGNSA. CDR3 sequence (DNA): TGTGCCAGCAGCTCGCAGGGGGCGCGTGGCTACACCTTC. It codes for CASSSQGARGYTF.

This chain uses TRBV24-1 with TRBJ2-3; TRBD1 is a possible D gene (5 bases). CDR1 is KGHDR, CDR2 SFDVKD, per germline. The CDR3 covers 16 residues. Trimming pared 0 bases from V and 0 bases from J, leaving 9 bases between. In DNA form, the CDR3 reads TGTGCCACCAGTGATTTGGGACACCTAAGCACAGATACGCAGTATTTT. It codes for CATSDLGHLSTDTQYF.

V usage is TRBV6-5 and J usage is TRBJ1-2; D is unresolved. In germline, CDR1 is MNHEY, CDR2 SVGAGI. This CDR3 region has 13 residues. Trimming took 4 bases from V and 5 from J, leaving 11 bases between them. The CDR3: CASSLGRDYGYTF. In nucleotides, the CDR3 is TGTGCCAGCAGTTTAGGGAGGGATTATGGCTACACCTTC.

V usage is TRBV7-2 and J usage is TRBJ2-2, with D possibly TRBD1 on 7 matching bases. Germline assignment: CDR1 SGHTA and CDR2 FQGNSA. V was shortened by 11 bases and J by 0 bases, with 16 bases between the two germline ends. This CDR3 has 15 amino acids. The CDR3 region has the DNA TGTGCCGGGGGGACCGGGACAGCGAACACCGGGGAGCTGTTTTTT. This codes for CAGGTGTANTGELFF.

The chain is built from TRBV27 and TRBJ2-3, with 9 nucleotides matching TRBD2. Germline CDR1 is MNHEY and CDR2 is SMNVEV (reference sequence). The V segment lost 6 bases and the J segment 1 base; nucleotides outside the gene matches: 14. The length of the CDR3 is 18 residues. The CDR3 nucleotides read TGTGCCAGCAGCCCAAAGGGCGGGAGGGCCCTCGGCACAGATACGCAGTATTTT. It is translated as CASSPKGGRALGTDTQYF.

The J gene is TRBJ2-2, the V gene TRBV4-2; 9 nucleotides agree with TRBD2. This CDR3 is 18 amino acids long. V dropped 4 bases and J dropped 5; count of bases not matched to a gene: 14. The germline V gene has CDR1 LGHNA and CDR2 YNFKEQ. CDR3 protein: CASSRRPGASGETGELFF. The CDR3 DNA reads as TGTGCCAGCAGCCGTCGACCCGGGGCTAGCGGGGAAACCGGGGAGCTGTTTTTT.

This chain uses TRBV5-1 with TRBJ2-5; a weak D match, TRBD1 (8 bases). The CDR3 runs to 15 residues. V gave up 8 bases and J gave up 2 bases, with 19 bases separating them. The germline V gene has CDR1 SGHRS and CDR2 YFSETQ. The chain's CDR3 is CASFRQGRGQETQYF. The CDR3 DNA reads as TGCGCCAGTTTTCGACAGGGGAGGGGTCAAGAGACCCAGTACTTC.

This chain's CDR3 is CASSHRTGTRSETQYF. As DNA, the CDR3 is TGCGCCAGCAGCCATCGTACCGGGACTAGGAGTGAGACCCAGTACTTC. The V call is TRBV4-1, the J call TRBJ2-5; 8 nucleotides align to TRBD2. V gave up 3 bases and J gave up 5 bases; unmatched junction bases: 11. Germline CDR1 and CDR2: MGHRA and YSYEKL. The CDR3 extends over 16 amino acids.

The chain links TRBV7-2 to TRBJ2-7, with D possibly being TRBD1 (6 bases). Germline V gene lookup returns CDR1 SGHTA and CDR2 FQGNSA. The CDR3 runs 15 residues. V lost 5 bases and J lost 3, with 17 bases in between. The CDR3 coding sequence is TGTGCCAGCAGCCGCGACAGGAACCTCCTCTACGAGCAGTACTTC. Translation gives CASSRDRNLLYEQYF.

This rearrangement joins TRBV19 to TRBJ1-5, with 11 bases fitting TRBD1. V trimming: 4 bases; J trimming: 9 bases; junction bases outside the gene matches: 8. CDR3 length equals 15 residues. Germline CDR1 and CDR2: LNHDA and SQIVND (reference sequence). The CDR3 nucleotides read TGTGCCAGTAGTAGGAGATGGGGACAGGGGGTGCCCCAGCATTTT. It is translated as CASSRRWGQGVPQHF.

A remark on this clone: This same CDR3 is encoded by further DNA sequences in the sample. The chain joins TRBV5-1 to TRBJ2-1; the D gene is possibly TRBD1 (6 bases). The CDR3 sequence is 16 residues long. From germline, CDR1 is SGHRS and CDR2 YFSETQ. V gave up 1 base and J gave up 0 bases, with 11 bases separating them. CDR3 in DNA: TGCGCCAGCAGCTTGCGGCAGGGGAGCTCCTACAATGAGCAGTTCTTC. Translated: CASSLRQGSSYNEQFF.

The chain links TRBV7-9 to TRBJ1-4; D not resolved. The V end was cut by 2 bases, the J end by 4 bases, with 5 bases between. Germline V gene lookup returns CDR1 SEHNR and CDR2 FQNEAQ (reference sequence). There are 13 residues in the CDR3. The CDR3 DNA reads as TGTGCCAGCAGCTTAAGCGGTAATGAAAAACTGTTTTTT. Translated: CASSLSGNEKLFF.

The V and J genes are TRBV29-1 and TRBJ1-5; a weak D match, TRBD1 (6 bases). V lost 3 bases to trimming and J lost 8 bases, with 11 bases between them. CDR1 and CDR2 (germline): SQVTM, ANQGSEA. The CDR3 runs to 12 residues. CDR3 DNA sequence: TGCAGCGTTGACATACAGGGAGAGCCCCAGCATTTT. Protein sequence: CSVDIQGEPQHF. The whole variable domain, filled in from reference TRBV29-1 and TRBJ1-5, reads SAVISQKPSRDICQRGTSLTIQCQVDSQVTMMFWYRQQPGQSLTLIATANQGSEATYESGFVIDKFPISRPNLTFSTLTVSNMSPEDSSIYLCSVDIQGEPQHFGDGTRLSIL.

The chain couples TRBV25-1 to TRBJ2-2; 9 bases align to TRBD1. The ends lost 4 bases at V and 5 bases at J; junction bases unmatched: 5. Germline CDR1 and CDR2: MGHDK and SYGVNS. This CDR3 comprises 15 residues. In nucleotides, the CDR3 is TGTGCCAGCAGTGCTGGGACAGGGAAAACCGGGGAGCTGTTTTTT. This encodes CASSAGTGKTGELFF.

The chain combines TRBV6-6 with TRBJ2-7; 9 bases map to TRBD1. Germline V lookup: CDR1 MNHNY, CDR2 SVGAGI (reference sequence). The CDR3 is 16 residues long. The V segment lost 4 bases and the J segment 5 bases; nucleotides outside the gene matches: 12. As DNA, the CDR3 is TGTGCCAGCAGTTTTAGTAGGGACAGGGTGAGCAACGAGCAGTACTTC. It translates to CASSFSRDRVSNEQYF.